Listed here are 9 T cell receptor beta chains from one sample, sequenced in a study of blood T cell repertoires in COVID-19. Sequencing used immunoSEQ multiplex PCR; TCRdb keeps in-frame clones, though not all of them. The sample comprises 150,000 to 200,000 clones, around nine tenths of which are singletons, and about 5% rests with the top ten. The material sequenced was peripheral blood. The receptors were gathered from a human donor in a cohort sampled during active COVID-19.

This clone appeared a few times. V and J are TRBV28 and TRBJ1-2; 9 positions agree with TRBD1. J gave up 2 bases and V 5 bases, and 6 bases lay outside the gene matches. The CDR3 is 15 amino acids. CDR1 and CDR2 (germline): MDHEN, SYDVKM. In DNA, the CDR3 is TGTGCCAGCAGTCCGACCGGACAGGGGAACTATGGCTACACCTTC. It encodes CASSPTGQGNYGYTF.

The chain recombines TRBV2 with TRBJ2-1; 10 nucleotides line up with TRBD2. The junction had 14 bases not matched to a gene; V was cut back by 10 bases and J by 5 bases. CDR1 SNHLY and CDR2 FYNNEI come from the germline V gene. The CDR3 length is 16 residues. Written as DNA, the CDR3 is TGTGCCAACAGGCCCGGTAGCGGGAGGCTCGACAATGAGCAGTTCTTC. It yields the protein CANRPGSGRLDNEQFF.

The chain is built from TRBV30 and TRBJ2-7; perhaps TRBD2 as D (6 bases). This CDR3 is built from 13 residues. Germline-derived CDR1 and CDR2 are GTSNPN and SVGIG (reference sequence). V dropped 5 bases and J dropped 2 bases, with 13 bases sitting between them. CDR3 nucleotides: TGTGCCTGGTCCCGGGGGACCCCCTACGAGCAGTACTTC. It yields the protein CAWSRGTPYEQYF.

This clone has a count of ten or more. Different DNA sequences within this sample yield the same CDR3. The CDR3 DNA is TGTGCCAGCAGCCCAGACAGGGACACTGAAGCTTTCTTT. Protein: CASSPDRDTEAFF. The V call is TRBV11-2, the J call TRBJ1-1; 7 nucleotides agree with TRBD1. The germline gives CDR1 SGHAT, CDR2 FQNNGV. The ends lost 5 bases at V and 3 bases at J; junction bases unmatched: 3. The CDR3 covers 13 residues.

The V gene is TRBV5-1, the J gene TRBJ1-1; tentative D call: TRBD1 (6 bases). V was pared by 4 bases and J by 4 bases, with 17 bases between. The CDR3 is 15 residues long. The V gene's germline CDR1 is SGHRS and CDR2 YFSETQ. The CDR3: CASSDNREVGTEAFF. In DNA form, the CDR3 reads TGCGCCAGCAGCGATAACAGGGAAGTAGGCACTGAAGCTTTCTTT.

This clone appeared a few times. This chain links TRBV12-3 or TRBV12-4 with TRBJ1-2; 7 nucleotides agree with TRBD1. Trimming at V came to 6 bases and at J to 5 bases, leaving 3 bases not matched to a gene. The CDR3 has 12 residues. The CDR3 loop reads CASRTGKYGYTF. CDR3 nucleotides: TGTGCCAGCAGGACAGGGAAATATGGCTACACCTTC.

The CDR3 protein is CASSLASTGDYGYTF. CDR3 nucleotide sequence: TGCGCCAGCAGCTTGGCCTCGACAGGGGACTATGGCTACACCTTC. The rearrangement joins TRBV5-1 to TRBJ1-2; TRBD1 aligns across 8 bases. Germline CDR1 SGHRS, CDR2 YFSETQ. Trimming removed 0 bases from V and 3 bases from J; junction bases left unmatched: 4. CDR3 length equals 15 residues.

The chain uses TRBV20-1 and TRBJ2-4; no firm D call. CDR1 is DFQATT and CDR2 is SNEGSKA in the germline V gene (reference sequence). The ends were cut back, 1 base at V and 12 bases at J, with 10 bases in the middle. CDR3 length: 11 residues. As DNA, the CDR3 is TGCAGTGCTAGAGGCGCGATAAATCAGTACTTC. This sequence encodes CSARGAINQYF.

This chain connects TRBV7-9 to TRBJ2-7; D gene uncertain. V was clipped by 1 base and J by 5 bases, with 9 bases between them. CDR1 and CDR2 from the germline V gene are SEHNR and FQNEAQ (reference sequence). This CDR3 contains 13 residues. The CDR3 sequence is CASSLGQINEQYF. The DNA of the CDR3 is TGTGCCAGCAGCTTAGGCCAGATTAACGAGCAGTACTTC.